This T cell receptor beta chain originates from a study of blood T cell repertoires in COVID-19. V lost 7 bases and J lost 1; bases outside the gene matches: 4. The CDR3 contains 14 residues. Germline CDR1 is MDHEN and CDR2 is SYDVKM. Sequenced by immunoSEQ multiplex PCR; TCRdb stores in-frame clones only, minus some. The sample has roughly 250,000 clones; roughly 83% are singletons. The sequencing sample was made of peripheral blood. The chain combines TRBV28 with TRBJ1-5; 7 positions match TRBD1. This clonotype originated in a woman older than 75 with acute or convalescent COVID-19. The chain's CDR3 is CASKVTGSNQPQHF. For the CDR3, the DNA is TGTGCCAGCAAAGTGACAGGGAGCAATCAGCCCCAGCATTTT.